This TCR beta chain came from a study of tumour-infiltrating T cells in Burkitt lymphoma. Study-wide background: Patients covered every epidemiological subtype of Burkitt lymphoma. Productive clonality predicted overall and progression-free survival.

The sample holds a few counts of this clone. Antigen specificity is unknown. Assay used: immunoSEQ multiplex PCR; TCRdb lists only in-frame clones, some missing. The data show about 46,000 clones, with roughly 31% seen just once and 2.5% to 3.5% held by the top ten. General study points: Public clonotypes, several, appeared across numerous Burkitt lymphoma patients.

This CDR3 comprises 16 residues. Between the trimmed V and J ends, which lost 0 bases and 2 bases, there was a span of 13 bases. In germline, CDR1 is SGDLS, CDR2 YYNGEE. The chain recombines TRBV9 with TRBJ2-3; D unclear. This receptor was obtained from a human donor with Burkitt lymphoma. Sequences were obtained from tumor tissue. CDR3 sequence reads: CASSVDSRANTDTQYF. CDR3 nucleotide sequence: TGTGCCAGCAGCGTAGATTCTCGTGCTAACACAGATACGCAGTATTTT.